These 32 T cell receptor beta chains share one sample of origin, sequenced in a study of T cell repertoires in cytomegalovirus infection. TCRdb itself ran the reads through MiXCR, one entry per CDR3 protein. Among fewer than 250,000 distinct CDR3 sequences listed, about 20% were seen once. The sample taken for sequencing was CD8+ T cells from PBMCs. Every receptor here comes from a human donor in good health (CMV status not recorded). Some clones in this sample may be carry-over from other donors' samples.

This clonotype was recorded a few times. The chain's CDR3 is CASSLLAYGYTF. CDR3 nucleotide sequence: TGTGCCAGCAGCTTGTTGGCATATGGCTACACCTTC. J is TRBJ1-2 and V is TRBV5-4; D gene ambiguous. This CDR3 is 12 amino acids long. CDR1 and CDR2 from the germline V gene are SGHNT and YYREEE (reference sequence). V lost 1 base to trimming and J lost 5 bases, with 6 bases between them.

This chain uses TRBV29-1 with TRBJ1-2; no firm D call. The CDR3 contains 12 residues. Trimming took 6 bases from V and 8 from J, leaving 16 bases between them. Germline-derived CDR1 and CDR2 are SQVTM and ANQGSEA. The CDR3 bases are TGCAGCGTCGACGACGGCCTGAGGGGCTACACCTTC. This codes for CSVDDGLRGYTF.

The V gene is TRBV28, the J gene TRBJ2-1, with a tentative D call TRBD1 (5 bases). V lost 3 bases to trimming and J lost 4 bases, with 16 bases between them. The CDR3 runs 16 residues. Per the germline V gene, CDR1 is MDHEN and CDR2 is SYDVKM. This chain's CDR3 is CASSFLQGSNYNEQFF. In DNA, the CDR3 is TGTGCCAGCAGTTTCCTCCAGGGAAGTAATTACAATGAGCAGTTCTTC.

This clonotype has a handful of counts. This sequence joins TRBV9 and TRBJ1-1; D is ambiguous. Trimming removed 0 bases from V and 0 bases from J, with 6 bases in between. CDR3 length: 14 residues. The germline V gene encodes CDR1 SGDLS and CDR2 YYNGEE. CDR3 nucleotides: TGTGCCAGCAGCGTAGATGTGATGAACACTGAAGCTTTCTTT. It specifies CASSVDVMNTEAFF.

This clonotype was counted ten times or more. This chain joins TRBV7-8 and TRBJ2-7; perhaps TRBD1 as D (6 bases). Germline CDR1 reads SGHVS; CDR2 reads FQNEAQ. The CDR3 contains 14 residues. V lost 7 bases and J 2 bases, leaving 15 bases between the germline ends. CDR3 sequence (DNA): TGTGCCAGCACCCCGGACAGCGGTACCTACGAGCAGTACTTC. Protein sequence: CASTPDSGTYEQYF.

The chain employs TRBV9 and TRBJ2-3; the match to TRBD1 covers 10 bases. V lost 6 bases to trimming and J lost 1 base; unmatched junction nucleotides: 8. This CDR3 contains 16 residues. CDR1 is SGDLS, CDR2 YYNGEE, per germline. The chain's CDR3 is CASTRTGGIGTDTQYF. The CDR3, as DNA: TGTGCCAGCACCAGGACAGGGGGAATCGGCACAGATACGCAGTATTTT.

The chain joins TRBV25-1 to TRBJ2-7; D ambiguous. The CDR3 runs 14 residues. Germline lookup yields CDR1 MGHDK and CDR2 SYGVNS. V was clipped by 7 bases and J by 3 bases, with 16 bases between them. The CDR3 coding sequence is TGTGCCAGCACATCCGAGACTCAACTCTACGAGCAGTACTTC. It translates to CASTSETQLYEQYF.

In regard to this clonotype: With a much larger clone just one base away, this may be a read error. The chain is built from TRBV28 and TRBJ1-5; tentatively, D is TRBD1 (6 bases). The V gene's germline CDR1 is MDHEN and CDR2 SYDVKM. V lost 8 bases and J lost 3, with 14 bases in between. This CDR3 comprises 14 residues. The CDR3 DNA is TGTGCCAGCGGGATGGACAGCACCAATCAGCCCCAGCATTTT. This gives the protein CASGMDSTNQPQHF. Full variable domain (missing parts from reference TRBV28 and TRBJ1-5): DVKVTQSSRYLVKRTGEKVFLECVQDMDHENMFWYRQDPGLGLRLIYFSYDVKMKEKGDIPEGYSVSREKKERFSLILESASTNQTSMYLCASGMDSTNQPQHFGDGTRLSIL.

V usage is TRBV29-1 and J usage is TRBJ2-3; D possibly uses TRBD1 or TRBD2 (5 bases each). This CDR3 is 15 amino acids long. In germline, CDR1 is SQVTM, CDR2 ANQGSEA. Trimming shortened V by 0 bases and J by 2 bases, and 12 bases separated the two germline ends. CDR3 sequence: CSVEDRGSPTDTQYF. CDR3 nucleotide sequence: TGCAGCGTTGAAGATCGGGGCAGTCCCACAGATACGCAGTATTTT.

This clonotype was observed many times. V and J are TRBV9 and TRBJ2-3; 12 bases map to TRBD2. The V gene end was trimmed by 4 bases and the J gene end by 4 bases; junction bases not matched to a gene: 7. The CDR3 has 16 amino acids. Germline assignment: CDR1 SGDLS and CDR2 YYNGEE. The CDR3 DNA reads TGTGCCAGCAGCCCTATAGGACTAGCGGGGCCAGATACGCAGTATTTT. It codes for CASSPIGLAGPDTQYF.

In its sample, this clonotype was seen many times. The chain employs TRBV6-6 and TRBJ2-1; perhaps TRBD2 as D (5 bases). From germline, CDR1 is MNHNY and CDR2 SVGAGI (reference sequence). This CDR3 is 13 amino acids long. V was cut by 4 bases and J by 6 bases, with 10 bases left in between. Written as DNA, the CDR3 is TGTGCCAGCAGTTTAGTCGGGGTCAATGAGCAGTTCTTC. It specifies CASSLVGVNEQFF.

This clonotype has more than one count but fewer than ten. The rearrangement joins TRBV20-1 to TRBJ1-1; D possibly corresponds to TRBD1 (5 bases). Trimming pared 4 bases from V and 0 bases from J, leaving 12 bases between. Germline V CDR1 and CDR2: DFQATT, SNEGSKA (reference sequence). CDR3 length: 14 residues. The CDR3 DNA sequence: TGCAGTGCTACAGACAGCCCCTTGAACACTGAAGCTTTCTTT. This codes for CSATDSPLNTEAFF.

The rearrangement joins TRBV20-1 to TRBJ2-5; the match to TRBD2 covers 13 bases. V gave up 4 bases and J gave up 7 bases; unmatched junction bases: 12. Germline-derived CDR1 and CDR2 are DFQATT and SNEGSKA (reference sequence). CDR3 size: 16 residues. DNA of the CDR3: TGCAGTGCTACTTATCGGACTAGCGGGGGCGTGGGGACCCAGTACTTC. It translates to CSATYRTSGGVGTQYF.

This clonotype has at least ten counts. The chain recombines TRBV7-2 with TRBJ2-7, with a weak D call TRBD1 (5 bases). Trimming left V 3 bases short and J 4 bases short, with 10 bases between. Germline CDR1 reads SGHTA; CDR2 reads FQGNSA. CDR3 length equals 13 residues. The CDR3 DNA is TGTGCCAGCAGCTTTAGCAGGGCATACGAGCAGTACTTC. Its translation: CASSFSRAYEQYF.

V and J are TRBV7-8 and TRBJ1-5; the D gene is possibly TRBD1 (5 bases). V dropped 5 bases and J dropped 2 bases, with 13 bases sitting between them. Germline V gives CDR1 SGHVS, CDR2 FQNEAQ. CDR3 length equals 15 residues. This CDR3 is CASSPWGGGNQPQHF. In DNA form, the CDR3 reads TGTGCCAGCAGCCCCTGGGGGGGGGGCAATCAGCCCCAGCATTTT.

The chain has TRBV6-6 and TRBJ2-1; 10 bases match TRBD1. V was clipped by 2 bases and J by 7 bases; unmatched bases: 8. The CDR3 loop spans 16 amino acids. Germline lookup yields CDR1 MNHNY and CDR2 SVGAGI (reference sequence). The DNA of the CDR3 is TGTGCCAGCAGTTACGAACCCGGGACAGGGGAAAATGAGCAGTTCTTC. This sequence encodes CASSYEPGTGENEQFF.

This clonotype was seen at least ten times. The J gene is TRBJ2-5, the V gene TRBV12-3 or TRBV12-4; D is tentatively TRBD1 or TRBD2 (5 bases each). The germline V and J ends were trimmed by 5 bases and 3 bases, with 19 bases remaining between them. The CDR3 contains 16 residues. The CDR3 region has the DNA TGTGCCAGCAGTCCAGGGCCAGCCGGGGAAGAAGAGACCCAGTACTTC. This translates into CASSPGPAGEEETQYF.

As for this clonotype: At one end, the junction sequence differs from germline, possibly due to a read error. The chain employs TRBV6-2 or TRBV6-3 and TRBJ2-3, with D tentatively TRBD1 or TRBD2 (5 bases each). Germline lookup yields CDR1 MNHEY and CDR2 SVGEGT. The CDR3 has 15 amino acids. In nucleotides, the CDR3 is TGTGCCAGCAGTTCCCTCGGGGCCAGCACAGATGCGCAGTATTTT. Amino acid sequence: CASSSLGASTDAQYF.

This clonotype has ten or more counts. The chain couples TRBV7-6 to TRBJ2-1; 7 bases line up with TRBD1. Germline-derived CDR1 and CDR2 are SGHVS and FNYEAQ. The V and J ends lost 4 bases and 8 bases, in that order; junction bases with no gene match: 14. The CDR3 is 16 amino acids. The CDR3 region is CASSYYIAGGDDEQFF. The CDR3 DNA reads as TGTGCCAGCAGCTATTATATAGCAGGGGGTGATGATGAGCAGTTCTTC. Supplemented by reference TRBV7-6 and TRBJ2-1, the full variable domain reads GAGVSQSPRYKVTKRGQDVALRCDPISGHVSLYWYRQALGQGPEFLTYFNYEAQQDKSGLPNDRFSAERPEGSISTLTIQRTEQRDSAMYRCASSYYIAGGDDEQFFGPGTRLTVL.

This clonotype occurred many times. The rearrangement links TRBV7-9 to TRBJ2-7; no clear D. The CDR3 is made up of 14 amino acids. Germline V gene data show CDR1 as SEHNR and CDR2 as FQNEAQ (reference sequence). The V end was cut by 5 bases, the J end by 0 bases, with 11 bases between. The CDR3 DNA reads TGTGCCAGCAGCCAAATTTCAGCCTCCTACGAGCAGTACTTC. Its protein product is CASSQISASYEQYF.

The genes are TRBV24-1 and TRBJ2-3; 12 nucleotides match TRBD2. Germline V gives CDR1 KGHDR, CDR2 SFDVKD. The CDR3 is made up of 17 amino acids. Unmatched junction bases numbered 9, after V lost 5 bases and J lost 4 bases. As DNA, the CDR3 is TGTGCCACCAGTGGCAGCTCTAGCGGGGGGGCCCCAGATACGCAGTATTTT. Encoded protein: CATSGSSSGGAPDTQYF.

This clonotype was seen a few times. The genes are TRBV3-1 and TRBJ2-1; D unresolved. This CDR3 region has 13 residues. V lost 0 bases and J lost 10, with 10 bases in between. CDR1 is LGHDT, CDR2 YNNKEL, per germline (reference sequence). CDR3 sequence: CASSQEVSPEQFF. The CDR3 DNA reads as TGTGCCAGCAGCCAAGAGGTCTCCCCAGAGCAGTTCTTC.

This clonotype was observed a handful of times. The rearrangement links TRBV18 to TRBJ1-1; TRBD1 might be the D (5 bases). CDR1 and CDR2 from the germline V gene are KGHSH and LQKENI. The CDR3 runs 14 residues. The V end was cut by 2 bases, the J end by 0 bases, with 7 bases between. CDR3 sequence: CASSPTGMNTEAFF. Written as DNA, the CDR3 is TGTGCCAGCTCACCAACAGGCATGAACACTGAAGCTTTCTTT.

The chain combines TRBV4-1 with TRBJ1-1; D is uncertain. The V and J ends lost 4 bases and 5 bases respectively, with 14 bases between them. Germline assignment: CDR1 MGHRA and CDR2 YSYEKL. CDR3 length: 14 amino acids. Here the CDR3 reads CASSPRGFGTEAFF. As DNA, the CDR3 is TGCGCCAGCAGCCCCAGAGGGTTTGGGACTGAAGCTTTCTTT.

There are a few counts of this clonotype. V is TRBV2 and J is TRBJ2-1; TRBD2 aligns across 7 bases. CDR1 is SNHLY, CDR2 FYNNEI, per germline. J was trimmed by 5 bases and V by 11 bases; bases with no gene match: 9. The CDR3 sequence is 13 residues long. In nucleotides, the CDR3 is TGTGCCCCGGTGGCTAGCGGAGACAATGAGCAGTTCTTC. Its translation is CAPVASGDNEQFF.

This clonotype was seen ten or more times. The chain carries TRBV19 and TRBJ2-1, with D possibly matching TRBD2 (6 bases). The CDR3 sequence is 14 residues long. The ends were cut back, 7 bases at V and 0 bases at J, with 10 bases in the middle. Germline assignment: CDR1 LNHDA and CDR2 SQIVND (reference sequence). DNA of the CDR3: TGTGCCAGTATTGGGGGGAGCTCCTACAATGAGCAGTTCTTC. This gives the protein CASIGGSSYNEQFF.

The chain is built from TRBV2 and TRBJ1-5; D unresolved. The CDR3 contains 12 residues. Per the germline V gene, CDR1 is SNHLY and CDR2 is FYNNEI. The V end was cut by 8 bases, the J end by 7 bases, with 12 bases between. The CDR3, as DNA: TGTGCCAGCGGGCAGCTCGGGCAGCCCCAGCATTTT. This encodes CASGQLGQPQHF.

The gene calls are TRBV29-1 and TRBJ2-4; 11 nucleotides align to TRBD1. CDR1 SQVTM and CDR2 ANQGSEA come from the germline V gene. The CDR3 is made up of 13 amino acids. The V and J ends lost 5 bases and 6 bases, in that order; junction bases with no gene match: 3. Written as DNA, the CDR3 is TGCAGCGTTTCCGGGACAGGGGGAAACATTCAGTACTTC. It codes for CSVSGTGGNIQYF.

In its sample, this clonotype was seen a few times. The chain couples TRBV7-9 to TRBJ2-5; tentatively, D is TRBD1 (6 bases). The CDR3 sequence is 15 residues long. Germline loops: CDR1 SEHNR, CDR2 FQNEAQ (reference sequence). Deletions cut 5 bases from V and 1 base from J, with 14 bases between. CDR3 nucleotides: TGTGCCAGCAGCCCGCAGAGGACAGTCCAAGAGACCCAGTACTTC. Its translation is CASSPQRTVQETQYF. Full variable domain (outside the CDR3, taken from reference TRBV7-9 and TRBJ2-5): DTGVSQNPRHKITKRGQNVTFRCDPISEHNRLYWYRQTLGQGPEFLTYFQNEAQLEKSRLLSDRFSAERPKGSFSTLEIQRTEQGDSAMYLCASSPQRTVQETQYFGPGTRLLVL.

This clonotype was observed at least ten times. This chain links TRBV28 with TRBJ2-1; TRBD2 agrees at 8 bases. The V gene's germline CDR1 is MDHEN and CDR2 SYDVKM. The CDR3 is 13 amino acids. V shed 6 bases and J 9 bases; nucleotides not matched to a gene: 7. CDR3 residues: CASSSGLVTEQFF. The CDR3, as DNA: TGTGCCAGCAGCTCGGGACTAGTGACTGAGCAGTTCTTC.

This clonotype was seen more than once but under ten times. The rearrangement links TRBV28 to TRBJ2-1; 7 nucleotides match TRBD2. CDR1 MDHEN and CDR2 SYDVKM come from the germline V gene. V was clipped by 2 bases and J by 4 bases; unmatched bases: 5. This CDR3 has 15 amino acids. CDR3 in DNA: TGTGCCAGCAGTTTAGGCGGGGGAACTTACAATGAGCAGTTCTTC. This gives the protein CASSLGGGTYNEQFF.

This clonotype was seen a handful of times. The chain employs TRBV5-1 and TRBJ2-3; D is possibly TRBD1 (6 bases). The V and J ends lost 1 base and 4 bases respectively, with 13 bases between them. Germline-derived CDR1 and CDR2 are SGHRS and YFSETQ. The CDR3 runs 15 residues. This CDR3 reads CASSLYREFADTQYF. CDR3 sequence (DNA): TGCGCCAGCAGCTTGTACAGGGAGTTCGCAGATACGCAGTATTTT.